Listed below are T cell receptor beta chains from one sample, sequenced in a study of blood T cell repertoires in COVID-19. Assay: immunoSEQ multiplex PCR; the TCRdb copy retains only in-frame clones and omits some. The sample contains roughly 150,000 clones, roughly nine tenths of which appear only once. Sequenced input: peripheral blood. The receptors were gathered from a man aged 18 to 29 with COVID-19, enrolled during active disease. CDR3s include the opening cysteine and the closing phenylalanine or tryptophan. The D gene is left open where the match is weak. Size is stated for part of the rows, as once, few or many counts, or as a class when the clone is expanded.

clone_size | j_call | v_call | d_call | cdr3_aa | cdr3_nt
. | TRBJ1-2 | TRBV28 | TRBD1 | CGTGSYGYTF | TGTGGGACAGGGTCTTATGGCTACACCTTC
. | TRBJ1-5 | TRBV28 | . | CASSLQGNQPQHF | TGTGCCAGCAGTTTACAGGGGAATCAGCCCCAGCATTTT
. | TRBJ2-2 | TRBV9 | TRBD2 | CASSVEGTRGSGELFF | TGTGCCAGCAGCGTAGAAGGGACTAGGGGGTCCGGGGAGCTGTTTTTT
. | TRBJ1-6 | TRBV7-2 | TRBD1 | CASSSDRASSYNSPLHF | TGTGCCAGCAGCTCGGACAGGGCGAGCTCCTATAATTCACCCCTCCACTTT
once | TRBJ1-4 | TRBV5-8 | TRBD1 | CASSIRTGDNEKLLF | TGTGCCAGCAGCATCCGGACAGGAGATAATGAAAAACTGCTTTTT
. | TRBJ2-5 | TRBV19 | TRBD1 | CASSKTGGWETQYF | TGTGCCAGTAGTAAGACAGGGGGCTGGGAGACCCAGTACTTC
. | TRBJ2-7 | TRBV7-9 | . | CASSLGGGGYEQYF | TGTGCCAGCAGCTTAGGGGGAGGAGGCTACGAGCAGTACTTC
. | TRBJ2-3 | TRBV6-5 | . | CASSRGTVLTDTQYF | TGTGCCAGCAGCCGGGGGACAGTACTCACAGATACGCAGTATTTT
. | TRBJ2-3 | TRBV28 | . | CASSLPGGTDTQYF | TGTGCCAGCAGTTTACCGGGGGGCACAGATACGCAGTATTTT
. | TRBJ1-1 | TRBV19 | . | CASIHPQGEAAFF | TGTGCCAGTATTCATCCCCAGGGTGAGGCAGCTTTCTTT
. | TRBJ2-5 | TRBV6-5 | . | CASSYSSGTQYF | TGTGCCAGCAGTTACTCGAGCGGGACCCAGTACTTC
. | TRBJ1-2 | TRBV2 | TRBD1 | CASSTPRGTGYGYTF | TGTGCCAGCAGTACGCCCCGCGGGACAGGGTATGGCTACACCTTC
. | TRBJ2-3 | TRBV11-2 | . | CASSASRVGGRATDTQYF | TGTGCCAGCAGCGCCTCCCGGGTGGGGGGTAGGGCCACAGATACGCAGTATTTT
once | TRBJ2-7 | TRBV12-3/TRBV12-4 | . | CASSRLDYEQYF | TGTGCCAGCAGCAGACTCGACTACGAGCAGTACTTC
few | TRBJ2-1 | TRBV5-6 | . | CASSIVLISYNEQFF | TGTGCCAGCAGCATCGTACTTATCTCCTACAATGAGCAGTTCTTC
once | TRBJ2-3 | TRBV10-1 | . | CASSGQGIYDTQYF | TGCGCCAGCAGTGGTCAGGGAATATACGATACGCAGTATTTT
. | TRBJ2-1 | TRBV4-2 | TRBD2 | CASSQEEGTSNEQFF | TGTGCCAGCAGCCAAGAAGAAGGGACTAGCAATGAGCAGTTCTTC
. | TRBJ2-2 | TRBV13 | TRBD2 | CASSWDPGLAGGTGELFF | TGTGCCAGCAGCTGGGATCCTGGGCTAGCGGGAGGAACCGGGGAGCTGTTTTTT
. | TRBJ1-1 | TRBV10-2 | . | CASSLRVPTEAFF | TGCGCCAGCAGTCTCAGGGTGCCCACTGAAGCTTTCTTT
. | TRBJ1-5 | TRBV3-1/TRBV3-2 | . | CASSQGASDQPQHF | TGTGCCAGCAGCCAGGGGGCGAGCGATCAGCCCCAGCATTTT